What follows describes a single TCR beta chain. Its antigen remains unidentified. These data come from a study of T cell responses to AZD1222 COVID-19 vaccine. Study context: Pooled in the analysis were second doses at about 4 or about 12 weeks. General study points: The span of vaccine-associated CD4 TCRs extended across spike, with dominance at 160-218 and 743-854.

CDR1 is LNHDA and CDR2 is SQIVND in the germline V gene (reference sequence). V was trimmed by 5 bases and J by 4 bases, leaving 12 bases between them. The CDR3 is made up of 13 amino acids. Generated by immunoSEQ multiplex PCR, the TCRdb table keeps only in-frame clones and is missing some. The repertoire includes approximately 160,000 clones, less than 95% of them detected once, and around 1.5% sits in the top ten. This TCR derives from an adult in good health. The sequencing used peripheral blood, collected on day 0 of AZD1222 vaccination. The rearrangement links TRBV19 to TRBJ2-7; no clear D. CDR3 sequence (DNA): TGTGCCAGTAGTTCTGGGATTCGGTACGAGCAGTACTTC. Its protein is CASSSGIRYEQYF.